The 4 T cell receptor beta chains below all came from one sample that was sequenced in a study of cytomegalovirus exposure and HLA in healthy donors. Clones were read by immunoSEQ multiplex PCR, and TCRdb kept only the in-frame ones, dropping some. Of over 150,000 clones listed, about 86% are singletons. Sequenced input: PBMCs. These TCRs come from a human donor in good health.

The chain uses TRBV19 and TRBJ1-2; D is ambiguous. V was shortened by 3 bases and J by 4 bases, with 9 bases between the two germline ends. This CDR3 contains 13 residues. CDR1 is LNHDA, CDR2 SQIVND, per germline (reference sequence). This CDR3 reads CASSMLGSYGYTF. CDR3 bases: TGTGCCAGTAGTATGTTGGGGAGCTATGGCTACACCTTC.

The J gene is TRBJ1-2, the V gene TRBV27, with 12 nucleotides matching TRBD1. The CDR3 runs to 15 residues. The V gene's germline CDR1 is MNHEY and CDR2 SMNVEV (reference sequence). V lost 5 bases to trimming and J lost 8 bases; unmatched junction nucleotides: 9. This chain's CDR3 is CASSPSGTGGGGYTF. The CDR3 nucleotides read TGTGCCAGCAGTCCCTCCGGGACAGGGGGCGGCGGCTACACCTTC.

The CDR3 reads CASSLTVFVDYGYTF. The CDR3 DNA follows: TGTGCCAGCAGCTTGACCGTTTTTGTAGACTATGGCTACACCTTC. The chain couples TRBV5-6 to TRBJ1-2; no definite D call. Germline V gene data show CDR1 as SGHDT and CDR2 as YYEEEE. The CDR3 consists of 15 residues. With 1 base removed from V and 3 bases from J, the gap between germline ends came to 13 bases.

This CDR3 is CASSPGLGADTQYF. Written as DNA, the CDR3 is TGTGCCAGCTCACCGGGACTAGGGGCAGATACGCAGTATTTT. J is TRBJ2-3 and V is TRBV18; 8 bases are shared with TRBD2. CDR1 and CDR2 from the germline V gene are KGHSH and LQKENI. The CDR3 covers 14 residues. The J segment lost 4 bases and the V segment lost 3 bases, leaving 3 bases of the junction unmatched.